These T cell receptor beta chains were read from a single sample in a study of T cell responses to AZD1222 COVID-19 vaccine. Profiling relied on immunoSEQ multiplex PCR, and the TCRdb table lists in-frame clones only, not all of them. The repertoire holds about 120,000 clones, with around 87% as singletons. Material: peripheral blood, obtained on day 0 of AZD1222 vaccination. The receptor set was obtained from an adult in good health. Each CDR3 is given with its conserved first and last residue. A D gene is named only where the DNA matches it firmly. Clone size is shown for a subset of rows, as once, few, many or a class of expanded clone.

13	TRBV6-2/TRBV6-3	NA	TRBJ1-5	NA	TGTGCCAGCAGTTATCGTAGCAATCAGCCCCAGCATTTT	CASSYRSNQPQHF
16	TRBV5-1	TRBD1	TRBJ1-2	NA	TGCGCCAGCAGCTCGGTAACTCCGGGACAGGGAGATGGCTACACCTTC	CASSSVTPGQGDGYTF
14	TRBV20-1	NA	TRBJ1-1	NA	TGCAGTGCTAGTTTGCCACCCGCGAACACTGAAGCTTTCTTT	CSASLPPANTEAFF
15	TRBV18	NA	TRBJ2-3	once	TGTGCCAGCTCACGAGAGACAGTTAGCACAGATACGCAGTATTTT	CASSRETVSTDTQYF
15	TRBV5-1	TRBD1	TRBJ1-2	once	TGCGCCAGCTCCCCGGTAGGGACAGCTTCCTTGGGCTACACCTTC	CASSPVGTASLGYTF
11	TRBV5-6	NA	TRBJ2-7	NA	TGTGCCAGCAGCAGTGGGTTCGAGCAGTACTTC	CASSSGFEQYF
17	TRBV4-2	TRBD2	TRBJ2-2	NA	TGTGCCAGCAGCACCTTAGCGGGGGGACCCAACACCGGGGAGCTGTTTTTT	CASSTLAGGPNTGELFF
15	TRBV2	NA	TRBJ1-5	few	TGTGCCAGCAGTGATTTCCTACGTGTGGGTCAGCCCCAGCATTTT	CASSDFLRVGQPQHF
13	TRBV9	NA	TRBJ2-5	NA	TGTGCCAGCAGCGGGGGGGCCCAAGGGACCCAGTACTTC	CASSGGAQGTQYF
17	TRBV14	NA	TRBJ1-3	NA	TGTGCCAGCAGCCAAGATCCCTCAGGGACCTCTGGAAACACCATATATTTT	CASSQDPSGTSGNTIYF
13	TRBV5-6	NA	TRBJ2-2	NA	TGTGCCAGCAGCCCGGTCCACACCGGGGAGCTGTTTTTT	CASSPVHTGELFF
12	TRBV12-3/TRBV12-4	NA	TRBJ2-3	NA	TGTGCCCTGGGGCCCCTGCCAGATACGCAGTATTTT	CALGPLPDTQYF
15	TRBV6-4	TRBD2	TRBJ2-1	NA	TGTGCCAGCAGTTCCGGACTAGCGGGGTACAATGAGCAGTTCTTC	CASSSGLAGYNEQFF
13	TRBV10-3	NA	TRBJ1-5	NA	TGTGCCATCAGTGATCGTAGCGATCAGCCCCAGCATTTT	CAISDRSDQPQHF
17	TRBV19	NA	TRBJ2-3	NA	TGTGCCAGTAGTATAGGGTTGGGGGCAGGAGGCACAGATACGCAGTATTTT	CASSIGLGAGGTDTQYF
15	TRBV9	NA	TRBJ1-6	NA	TGTGCCAGCAGCGTAGAGGGAAGGGGAAACTCACCCCTCCACTTT	CASSVEGRGNSPLHF
15	TRBV15	NA	TRBJ1-5	NA	TGTGCCACCAGCAGAGATATCTATAGCAATCAGCCCCAGCATTTT	CATSRDIYSNQPQHF
15	TRBV11-2	NA	TRBJ1-1	NA	TGTGCCAGCAGCTTATTCGCAGGGGAACCGCCCCGAGCTTTCTTT	CASSLFAGEPPRAFF
13	TRBV27	TRBD1	TRBJ1-2	NA	TGTGCCAGCAGACCGACAGGGGGGGATGGCTACACCTTC	CASRPTGGDGYTF
13	TRBV2	NA	TRBJ1-5	NA	TGTGCCAGCAGTGACGGAAAAAATCAGCCCCAGCATTTT	CASSDGKNQPQHF
11	TRBV20-1	NA	TRBJ1-2	NA	TGCAGTGCTAGAAGCGACTATGGCTACACCTTC	CSARSDYGYTF
14	TRBV5-1	NA	TRBJ2-3	NA	TGCGCCAGCAGCTTGGGCGGCGCCGCGGATACGCAGTATTTT	CASSLGGAADTQYF
17	TRBV2	TRBD1	TRBJ1-6	NA	TGTGCCAGCAGAAAAACAGGGGGTAGCTCCTATAATTCACCCCTCCACTTT	CASRKTGGSSYNSPLHF
15	TRBV4-1	TRBD2	TRBJ2-1	NA	TGCGCCAGCTCCCGGGGGGGGAGCTCCTACAATGAGCAGTTCTTC	CASSRGGSSYNEQFF
14	TRBV2	TRBD1	TRBJ2-3	NA	TGTGCCAGCAGCGGACAGGGGGGCACAGATACGCAGTATTTT	CASSGQGGTDTQYF
15	TRBV2	TRBD1	TRBJ1-1	once	TGTGCCAGCATTGCTGGCACAGGGGGCTTCACTGAAGCTTTCTTT	CASIAGTGGFTEAFF
14	TRBV5-6	TRBD1	TRBJ1-2	once	TGTGCCAGCAGCTTTATGGCAGGGGGTCATGGCTACACCTTC	CASSFMAGGHGYTF
13	TRBV6-4	NA	TRBJ1-6	NA	TGTGCCAGCAGTGGAGGGTTTAATTCACCCCTCCACTTT	CASSGGFNSPLHF